The rows below give T cell receptor beta chains drawn from one sample of a study of T cell repertoires in cytomegalovirus infection. One entry per CDR3 protein, called by TCRdb with MiXCR from the reads. The table has about 310,000 distinct CDR3 sequences, roughly 25% seen once; the top ten hold about 14%. Their specific antigens are unknown. This specimen consisted of cultured PBMCs, obtained from culture after CMV antigen stimulation. Receptors originate from a human donor in good health (CMV status not recorded). Some clones in this sample may be carry-over from other donors' samples. The CDR3 runs from the conserved cysteine through the conserved F or W. Each record gives: V gene, clone size, D gene, J gene, CDR3 protein, CDR3 DNA. The D gene is left open where the match is weak. Clone size appears in some rows only: once, few, many, or a class for an expanded clone.

TRBV10-3	once	-	TRBJ2-1	CAISESSAVSPLGEQFF	TGTGCCATCAGTGAGTCGAGCGCAGTTTCCCCTCTTGGTGAGCAGTTCTTC
TRBV20-1	-	-	TRBJ2-3	CSAQSFRWDTQYF	TGCAGTGCCCAGTCTTTCCGGTGGGATACGCAGTATTTT
TRBV7-2	-	TRBD1	TRBJ2-1	CASSSGQGFSYNEQFF	TGTGCCAGCAGCTCGGGACAGGGGTTTTCTTACAATGAGCAGTTCTTC
TRBV6-1	few	TRBD1	TRBJ2-7	CASSRDRDSYEQYF	TGTGCCAGCAGTCGGGACAGGGACTCCTACGAGCAGTACTTC
TRBV18	-	-	TRBJ1-2	CASSPRWFGYGYTF	TGTGCCAGCTCACCACGGTGGTTCGGTTATGGCTACACCTTC
TRBV12-3/TRBV12-4	-	TRBD2	TRBJ2-1	CASIQSGRAYNEQFF	TGTGCCAGCATCCAAAGCGGGAGGGCTTACAATGAGCAGTTCTTC
TRBV12-3/TRBV12-4	many	-	TRBJ2-2	CASRIGGSRAGELFF	TGTGCCAGCAGAATAGGCGGGTCTCGAGCCGGGGAGCTGTTTTTT
TRBV28	-	TRBD2	TRBJ2-3	CASSFPLAGGPLGTDTQYF	TGTGCCAGCAGTTTTCCGCTAGCGGGAGGGCCCTTGGGCACAGATACGCAGTATTTT
TRBV19	-	-	TRBJ2-3	CASQGRFRTDTQYF	TGTGCCAGCCAGGGTAGATTTAGGACAGATACGCAGTATTTT
TRBV5-4	-	TRBD1	TRBJ2-3	CASSPARDRSTDTQYF	TGTGCCAGCAGCCCGGCCCGGGACAGATCCACAGATACGCAGTATTTT